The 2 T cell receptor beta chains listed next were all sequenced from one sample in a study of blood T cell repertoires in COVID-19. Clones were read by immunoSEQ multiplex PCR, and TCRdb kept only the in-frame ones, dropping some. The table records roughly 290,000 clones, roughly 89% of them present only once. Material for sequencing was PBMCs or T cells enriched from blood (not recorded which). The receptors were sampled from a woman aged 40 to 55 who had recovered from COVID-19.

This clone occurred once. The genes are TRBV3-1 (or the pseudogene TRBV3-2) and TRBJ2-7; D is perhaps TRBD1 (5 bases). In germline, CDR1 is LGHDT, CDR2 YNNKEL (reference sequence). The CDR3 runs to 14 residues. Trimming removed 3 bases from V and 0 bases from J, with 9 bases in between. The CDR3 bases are TGTGCCAGCAGCCATAGGGGTAGCTCCTACGAGCAGTACTTC. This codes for CASSHRGSSYEQYF.

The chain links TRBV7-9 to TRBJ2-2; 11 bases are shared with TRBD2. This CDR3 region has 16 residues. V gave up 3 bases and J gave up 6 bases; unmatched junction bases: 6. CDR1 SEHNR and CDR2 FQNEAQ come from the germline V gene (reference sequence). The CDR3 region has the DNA TGTGCCAGCAGCTTCTCTACTAGCGGGAGTTCCGGGGAGCTGTTTTTT. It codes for CASSFSTSGSSGELFF.